This TCR beta chain originates from a study of spatial heterogeneity in lung cancer. About the study: Alpha-chain sequences were consistently detected less often than beta-chain sequences.

This clonotype occurred many times. Its antigen is still unknown. Study observations and caveats: Follow-up blood showed ubiquitous expanded tumor TCRs less than blood at resection did.

V lost 7 bases, J lost 5 bases, and 12 bases lay in between. The CDR3 sequence is 12 residues long. Specified time point: sample taken at primary tumor resection. In each case, whole RNA from tumor, nontumor lung or frozen PBMC was sequenced unsorted. The library protocol tagged each TCR cDNA with a unique molecular identifier. Each CDR3 protein gets one entry after TCRdb re-called the 5' RACE reads with MiXCR. This repertoire shows approximately 14,000 distinct CDR3 sequences, approximately 11% found once; its top ten account for 30% to 35%. Sequenced material: PBMCs, taken at surgery. The clonotype was recovered from a female donor with early-stage non-small cell lung cancer. This chain uses TRBV12-3 or TRBV12-4 with TRBJ2-7; a possible D gene is TRBD1 (5 bases). In DNA, the CDR3 is TGTGCCAGCAATAGGGGTATCAACGAGCAGTACTTC. It yields the protein CASNRGINEQYF.